This T cell receptor beta chain was obtained from a study of T cell responses to AZD1222 COVID-19 vaccine. The protocol was immunoSEQ multiplex PCR, while the TCRdb copy is restricted to in-frame clones and leaves out a portion. The sample yields fewer than 150,000 clones, approximately 89% seen once. Points from the study as a whole: Mostly white British, mostly female donors; authors suggested clonal diversity may be underestimated.

Points on this clone: Antigen specificity is unknown.

V lost 7 bases and J lost 4, with 13 bases in between. The V gene's germline CDR1 is SNHLY and CDR2 FYNNEI. There are 13 residues in the CDR3. Sequenced material: peripheral blood, taken on day 0 of AZD1222 vaccination. The sequence was obtained from an adult in good health. The V gene is TRBV2, the J gene TRBJ1-2; D is ambiguous. CDR3 bases: TGTGCCAGCACCCCGTCGGCAGTCTATGGCTACACCTTC. Translating it yields CASTPSAVYGYTF.